This TCR beta chain comes out of a study of tumor-infiltrating lymphocytes in oesophageal squamous cell carcinoma. MiXCR, run by TCRdb on the PCR reads, gives a single entry per CDR3 protein. The sample carries 20,000 to 25,000 distinct CDR3 sequences, about 35% recorded once. CDR1 is SEHNR and CDR2 is FQNEAQ in the germline V gene (reference sequence). The CDR3 is made up of 14 amino acids. J was trimmed by 5 bases and V by 3 bases; bases with no gene match: 7. The gene calls are TRBV7-9 and TRBJ2-7, with 7 bases that match TRBD2. Sequencing was done on a sample of esophageal tumor tissue. This TCR derives from a female donor with esophageal squamous cell carcinoma. Here the CDR3 reads CASSFGGSRNEQYF. CDR3 DNA sequence: TGTGCCAGCAGCTTTGGCGGGAGCAGAAACGAGCAGTACTTC.